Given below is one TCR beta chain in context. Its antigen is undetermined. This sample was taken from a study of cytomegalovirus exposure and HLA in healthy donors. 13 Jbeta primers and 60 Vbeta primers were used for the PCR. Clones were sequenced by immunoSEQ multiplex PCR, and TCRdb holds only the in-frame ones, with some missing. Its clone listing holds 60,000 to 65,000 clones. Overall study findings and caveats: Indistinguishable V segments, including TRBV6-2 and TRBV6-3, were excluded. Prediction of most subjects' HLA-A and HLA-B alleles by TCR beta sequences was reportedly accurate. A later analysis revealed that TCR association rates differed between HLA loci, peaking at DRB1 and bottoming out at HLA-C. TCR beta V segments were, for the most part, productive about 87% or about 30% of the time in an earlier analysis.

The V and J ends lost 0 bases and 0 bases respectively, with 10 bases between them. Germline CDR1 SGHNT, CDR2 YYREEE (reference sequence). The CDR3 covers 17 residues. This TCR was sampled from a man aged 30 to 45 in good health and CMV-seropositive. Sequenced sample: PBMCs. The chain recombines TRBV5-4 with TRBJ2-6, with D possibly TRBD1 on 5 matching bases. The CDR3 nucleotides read TGTGCCAGCAGCTTGGCACAGGCCGGCTCTGGGGCCAACGTCCTGACTTTC. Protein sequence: CASSLAQAGSGANVLTF.